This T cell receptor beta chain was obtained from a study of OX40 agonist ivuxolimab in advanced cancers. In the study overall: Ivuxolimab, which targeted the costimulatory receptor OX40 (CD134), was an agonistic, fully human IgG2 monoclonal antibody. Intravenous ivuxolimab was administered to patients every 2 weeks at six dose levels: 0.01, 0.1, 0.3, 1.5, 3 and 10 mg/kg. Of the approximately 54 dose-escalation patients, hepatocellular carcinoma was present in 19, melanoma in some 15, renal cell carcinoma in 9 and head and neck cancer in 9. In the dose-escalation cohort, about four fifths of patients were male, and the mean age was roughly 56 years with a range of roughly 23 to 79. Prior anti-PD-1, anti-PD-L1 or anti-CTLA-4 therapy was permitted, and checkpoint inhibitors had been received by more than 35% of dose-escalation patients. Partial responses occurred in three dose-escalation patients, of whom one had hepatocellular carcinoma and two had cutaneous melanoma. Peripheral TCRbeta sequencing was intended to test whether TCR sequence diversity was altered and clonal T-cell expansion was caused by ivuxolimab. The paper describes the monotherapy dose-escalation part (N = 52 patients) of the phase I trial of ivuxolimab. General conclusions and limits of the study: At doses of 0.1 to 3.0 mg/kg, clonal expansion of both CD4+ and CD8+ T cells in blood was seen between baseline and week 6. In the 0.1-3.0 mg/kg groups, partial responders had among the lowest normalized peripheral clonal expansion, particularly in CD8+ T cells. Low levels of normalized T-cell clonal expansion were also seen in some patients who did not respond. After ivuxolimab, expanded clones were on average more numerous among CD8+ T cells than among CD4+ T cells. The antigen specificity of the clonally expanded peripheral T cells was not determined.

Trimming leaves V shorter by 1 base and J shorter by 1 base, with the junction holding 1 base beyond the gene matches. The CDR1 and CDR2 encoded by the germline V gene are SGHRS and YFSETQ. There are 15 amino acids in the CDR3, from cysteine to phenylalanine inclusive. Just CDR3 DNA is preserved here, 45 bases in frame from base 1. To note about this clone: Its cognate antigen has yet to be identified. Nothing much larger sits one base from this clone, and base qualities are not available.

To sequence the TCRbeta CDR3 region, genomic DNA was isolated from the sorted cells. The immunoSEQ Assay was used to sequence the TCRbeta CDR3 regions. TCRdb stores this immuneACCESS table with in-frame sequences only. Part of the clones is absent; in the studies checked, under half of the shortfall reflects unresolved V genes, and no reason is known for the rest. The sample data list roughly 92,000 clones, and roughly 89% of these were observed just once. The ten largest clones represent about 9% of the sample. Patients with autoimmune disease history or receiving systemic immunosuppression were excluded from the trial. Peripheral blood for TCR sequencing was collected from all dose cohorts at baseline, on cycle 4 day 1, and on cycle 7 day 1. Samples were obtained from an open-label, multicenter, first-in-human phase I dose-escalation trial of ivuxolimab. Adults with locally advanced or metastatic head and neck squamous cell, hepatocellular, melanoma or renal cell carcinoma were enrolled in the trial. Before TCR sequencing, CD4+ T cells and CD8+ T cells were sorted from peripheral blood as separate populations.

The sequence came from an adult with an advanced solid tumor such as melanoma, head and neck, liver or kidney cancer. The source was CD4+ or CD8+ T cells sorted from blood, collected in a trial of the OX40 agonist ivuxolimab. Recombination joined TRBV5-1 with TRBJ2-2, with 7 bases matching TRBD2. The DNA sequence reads TGCGCCAGCAGCTTGTTAGCGGGGAACACCGGGGAGCTGTTTTTT. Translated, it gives CASSLLAGNTGELFF.